This is a list of T cell receptor beta chains from one sample in a study of graft-versus-host responses after intestinal transplantation. This table comes from immunoSEQ multiplex PCR, and its TCRdb copy is limited to in-frame clones, with some not included. Here the sample spans about 120,000 clones, around 93% being singletons. No antigen has been assigned to these receptors. The starting material was unstimulated CD4+ T cells sorted from spleen or lymph node cells, obtained before intestinal transplant. These receptors came from a human donor who received an intestinal transplant. CDR3s leave out the opening cysteine and the closing phenylalanine or tryptophan. D genes are given only for firm matches.

d_gene: TRBD1
j_gene: TRBJ1-1
v_gene: TRBV28
CDR3aa: ASSTVPGQGGGTEAF

d_gene: TRBD1
j_gene: TRBJ2-7
v_gene: TRBV4-1
CDR3aa: ASSQDTLDRGVYEQY

d_gene: TRBD2
j_gene: TRBJ2-3
v_gene: TRBV7-3
CDR3aa: ASSLTSGSTDTQY

d_gene: .
j_gene: TRBJ2-1
v_gene: TRBV30
CDR3aa: AWNTLDTSYNEQF

d_gene: .
j_gene: TRBJ1-5
v_gene: TRBV28
CDR3aa: ASKTDSNQPQH

d_gene: .
j_gene: TRBJ2-1
v_gene: TRBV2
CDR3aa: ASSDASSYNEQF

d_gene: .
j_gene: TRBJ2-1
v_gene: TRBV9
CDR3aa: ASSQAGSIGEQF

d_gene: .
j_gene: TRBJ1-2
v_gene: TRBV7-9
CDR3aa: ASSLGYPTNYGYT

d_gene: .
j_gene: TRBJ1-4
v_gene: TRBV30
CDR3aa: AWGAGNSKLF

d_gene: .
j_gene: TRBJ2-1
v_gene: TRBV5-1
CDR3aa: ASSPDQLYEQF

d_gene: TRBD2
j_gene: TRBJ2-5
v_gene: TRBV29-1
CDR3aa: SVEHSGIQETQY

d_gene: .
j_gene: TRBJ1-1
v_gene: TRBV7-9
CDR3aa: ASSLLDGRNTEAF

d_gene: .
j_gene: TRBJ2-7
v_gene: TRBV7-2
CDR3aa: ASSLGGLPWSEQY

d_gene: .
j_gene: TRBJ2-3
v_gene: TRBV11-2
CDR3aa: ASSLDGGVDTQY

d_gene: .
j_gene: TRBJ1-3
v_gene: TRBV19
CDR3aa: ASSIGEGTGNTIY

d_gene: .
j_gene: TRBJ1-3
v_gene: TRBV28
CDR3aa: ASSLRPLNSGNTIY

d_gene: .
j_gene: TRBJ1-2
v_gene: TRBV2
CDR3aa: ASSESPLSAGYT

d_gene: .
j_gene: TRBJ2-3
v_gene: TRBV7-3
CDR3aa: ASSLVRGSTDTQY

d_gene: .
j_gene: TRBJ2-6
v_gene: TRBV6-5
CDR3aa: ASSGGAKSVLT

d_gene: .
j_gene: TRBJ2-6
v_gene: TRBV19
CDR3aa: ASSHGITSGANVLT